The sequence of this TCR beta chain was determined in a study of beta chain features in type 1 diabetes. General observations from the study: Among patients with Type 1 diabetes, TCRB CDR3s were moderately but significantly shorter in every one of the four CD4+ subsets.

The CDR3 covers 15 residues. Trimming took off 0 bases at V and 1 base at J, with 11 bases between the two ends. Germline assignment: CDR1 SGHDT and CDR2 YYEEEE. This clone appeared once. Its antigen remains unknown. Around 100 mL of blood, on average, came from one heparinised draw per donor. Expressed TCRB transcripts were sequenced because the entire RNA isolate underwent reverse transcription. Clones were read by immunoSEQ multiplex PCR, and TCRdb kept only the in-frame ones, dropping some. The sample carries some 150,000 clones, 10% recorded once. This sequence joins TRBV5-6 and TRBJ2-7, with D possibly being TRBD1 (6 bases). This receptor was obtained from a man between 18 and 35 years old in good health. The sample comprised naive CD4+ T cells from blood. The CDR3 DNA reads as TGTGCCAGCAGCTTGGCCCCAGGGGAATCCTACGAGCAGTACTTC. Residues: CASSLAPGESYEQYF.